This TCR delta chain was sequenced in a study of human gamma delta and Vdelta1 T cells (dated by TCRdb to the late 2010s). Looking at the study overall: The study investigated Delta One T cells, Vd1+ gamma-delta T cells, as cytotoxic effectors against acute myeloid leukemia.

Library preparation was by PCR. The run used an Illumina MiSeq. Identical DNA sequences were merged into single rows after TCRdb reprocessed the public reads with CATT. For this sample the table gives roughly 7,000 delta-chain clones, of which nearly 40% were detected only once. Of the sample, roughly 5.9% falls within the top ten clones. This clone was detected a few times. Its target antigen remains unknown. Base quality data are lacking; no much larger clone is found one base away. What the authors observed across the whole study: Delta One T cells were reported as polyclonal and as showing broad cytotoxic targeting of acute myeloid leukemia.

The germline V gene supplies CDR1 TSWWSYY and CDR2 QGS. The CDR3 measures 17 amino acids from cysteine to phenylalanine. The DNA shown is the 51-base CDR3, in frame from base 1. V is clipped by 1 base and J by 0 bases, and the sequence between their germline boundaries is 15 bases long. The material sequenced was Vdelta1 gamma-delta T cells from blood grown in culture (DOT cells). The intended sense of this specimen's cell subset or site label: Delta One T cells, in vitro expanded/differentiated Vd1+ gamma-delta T cells. The sequence derives from a human donor in good health. The receptor chain draws on TRDV1 and TRDJ1; no confident D gene assignment can be made. The CDR3 corresponds to CALGEPPGHLYTDKLIF. Here is the DNA: TGTGCTCTTGGGGAACCCCCAGGGCATTTGTACACCGATAAACTCATCTTT.